This T cell receptor (beta chain) appears in the sequencing data of a study of TIL therapy for anti-PD-1-resistant metastatic lung cancer. Regarding time point: pre-treatment sample, taken before nivolumab and TIL therapy. Stage 4 NSCLC adults joined between late 2017 and 2020. Between the trimmed V and J ends, which lost 0 bases and 1 base, there was a span of 6 bases. The germline V gene has CDR1 SGDLS and CDR2 YYNGEE. CDR3 length: 14 amino acids. This clone appeared a single time. The immunoSEQ assay was v3. Repertoires were generated with immunoSEQ multiplex PCR, while TCRdb's copy carries only in-frame clones and drops some. Of about 32,000 clones listed, about 70% are singletons.

The chain combines TRBV9 with TRBJ2-3, with a tentative D call TRBD2 (5 bases). The sample in question was blood, obtained at baseline. The TCR originated in a woman between 30 and 80 years old with non-small cell lung cancer. The CDR3 protein is CASSVERGTDTQYF. The CDR3 DNA is TGTGCCAGCAGCGTAGAGAGGGGCACAGATACGCAGTATTTT.